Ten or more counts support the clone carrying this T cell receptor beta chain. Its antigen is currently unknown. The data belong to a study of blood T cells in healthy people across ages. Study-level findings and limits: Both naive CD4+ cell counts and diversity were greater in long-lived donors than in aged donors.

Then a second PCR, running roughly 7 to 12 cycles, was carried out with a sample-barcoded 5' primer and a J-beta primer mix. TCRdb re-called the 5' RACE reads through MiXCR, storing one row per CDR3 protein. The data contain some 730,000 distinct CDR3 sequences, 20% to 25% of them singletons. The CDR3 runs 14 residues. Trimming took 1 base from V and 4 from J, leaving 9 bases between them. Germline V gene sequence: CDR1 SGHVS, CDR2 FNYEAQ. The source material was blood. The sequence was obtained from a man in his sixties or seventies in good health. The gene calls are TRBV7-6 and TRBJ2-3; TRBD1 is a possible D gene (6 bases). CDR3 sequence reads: CASSLDRVADTQYF. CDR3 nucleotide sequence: TGTGCCAGCAGCTTAGACAGGGTCGCAGATACGCAGTATTTT.